This T cell receptor beta chain was sequenced during a study of CD8+ T cells in alopecia areata. On the study more broadly: Treated patients were given oral tofacitinib, which was dosed at 5 to 10 mg twice daily.

Sampling of alopecia areata patients yielded lesional scalp punch biopsies as well as peripheral blood. It was from PBMCs that CD4+ and CD8+ T cells were sorted. Investigators isolated RNA and reverse transcribed it into cDNA to act as the sequencing template. Assay: immunoSEQ multiplex PCR; the TCRdb copy retains only in-frame clones and omits some. The sample lists almost 250,000 clones; about 68% were seen once. This sample comprised CD4+ T cells sorted from blood, obtained at week 0. The TCR originated in a human donor with alopecia areata.

In nucleotides, the CDR3 is TGTGCCAGCAGTGGGCTCCGGACAGGGGCCGCAGATACGCAGTATTTT. Amino acid sequence: CASSGLRTGAADTQYF. The chain combines TRBV25-1 with TRBJ2-3, with 9 bases lining up with TRBD1. Germline lookup yields CDR1 MGHDK and CDR2 SYGVNS. Germline trimming cut 4 bases from V and 4 bases from J; bases unmatched to any gene: 9. CDR3 length: 16 residues.